These 23 T cell receptor beta chains originate from one sample sequenced in a study of blood T cell repertoires in COVID-19. Sequencing was performed with immunoSEQ multiplex PCR; in TCRdb, only in-frame clones are kept and a portion is missing. The repertoire holds some 240,000 clones, with approximately 88% as singletons. The sequenced material came from PBMCs or T cells enriched from blood (not recorded which). These receptors were taken from a woman in her thirties or forties who had been exposed to COVID-19.

The rearrangement joins TRBV11-2 to TRBJ2-1; the match to TRBD2 covers 8 bases. The CDR3 is made up of 15 amino acids. V shed 2 bases and J 10 bases; nucleotides not matched to a gene: 10. Germline V lookup: CDR1 SGHAT, CDR2 FQNNGV. This chain's CDR3 is CASSLTIGLAVEQFF. The CDR3 DNA reads TGTGCCAGCAGCTTAACTATAGGACTAGCTGTCGAGCAGTTCTTC.

The rearrangement links TRBV27 to TRBJ1-5; D is uncertain. CDR1 and CDR2 from the germline V gene are MNHEY and SMNVEV (reference sequence). The CDR3 covers 13 residues. V lost 3 bases, J lost 5 bases, and 8 bases lay in between. The CDR3 loop is CASSFGGYQPQHF. In nucleotides, the CDR3 is TGTGCCAGCAGTTTTGGAGGGTATCAGCCCCAGCATTTT.

The CDR3 spells CASKRQEILDTEAFF. The CDR3 DNA is TGTGCCAGCAAGCGACAGGAGATATTGGACACTGAAGCTTTCTTT. V is TRBV6-5 and J is TRBJ1-1, with a tentative D call TRBD1 (6 bases). Germline V gene sequence: CDR1 MNHEY, CDR2 SVGAGI. The CDR3 spans 15 residues. V gave up 7 bases and J gave up 3 bases, with 18 bases separating them.

The chain recombines TRBV14 with TRBJ2-1; possibly TRBD2 for D (6 bases). Trimming took off 5 bases at V and 4 bases at J, with 12 bases between the two ends. The germline V gene has CDR1 SGHDN and CDR2 FVKESK. There are 14 residues in the CDR3. This chain's CDR3 is CASSTRTTYNEQFF. The CDR3, as DNA: TGTGCCAGCAGCACCCGGACTACTTACAATGAGCAGTTCTTC. Full variable domain (outside the CDR3, taken from reference TRBV14 and TRBJ2-1): EAGVTQFPSHSVIEKGQTVTLRCDPISGHDNLYWYRRVMGKEIKFLLHFVKESKQDESGMPNNRFLAERTGGTYSTLKVQPAELEDSGVYFCASSTRTTYNEQFFGPGTRLTVL.

The chain employs TRBV3-1 (or the pseudogene TRBV3-2) and TRBJ2-1, with 7 bases that match TRBD2. With V trimmed by 2 bases and J by 7 bases, 5 bases remained unmatched. From germline, CDR1 is LGHDT and CDR2 YNNKEL (reference sequence). CDR3 size: 14 residues. In DNA form, the CDR3 reads TGTGCCAGCAGCCAACGGACTAGAAGTAATGAGCAGTTCTTC. Its protein product is CASSQRTRSNEQFF.

This sequence joins TRBV5-4 and TRBJ2-5; D perhaps matches TRBD2 (5 bases). Trimming pared 3 bases from V and 0 bases from J, leaving 9 bases between. CDR1 SGHNT and CDR2 YYREEE come from the germline V gene (reference sequence). CDR3 size: 14 residues. This CDR3 is CASSSGWDQETQYF. CDR3 nucleotide sequence: TGTGCCAGCAGCTCGGGATGGGACCAAGAGACCCAGTACTTC. Full variable domain (outside the CDR3, taken from reference TRBV5-4 and TRBJ2-5): ETGVTQSPTHLIKTRGQQVTLRCSSQSGHNTVSWYQQALGQGPQFIFQYYREEENGRGNFPPRFSGLQFPNYSSELNVNALELDDSALYLCASSSGWDQETQYFGPGTRLLVL.

The rearrangement links TRBV5-4 to TRBJ2-1; 8 bases agree with TRBD2. CDR3 length equals 15 residues. CDR1 is SGHNT, CDR2 YYREEE, per germline (reference sequence). With V trimmed by 4 bases and J by 8 bases, 11 bases remained unmatched. The CDR3 bases are TGTGCCAGCAGCCCCGGGACTAGTCCTTTCGATGAGCAGTTCTTC. This encodes CASSPGTSPFDEQFF. Combining the CDR3 with reference TRBV5-4 and TRBJ2-1 gives the whole variable domain ETGVTQSPTHLIKTRGQQVTLRCSSQSGHNTVSWYQQALGQGPQFIFQYYREEENGRGNFPPRFSGLQFPNYSSELNVNALELDDSALYLCASSPGTSPFDEQFFGPGTRLTVL.

This rearrangement joins TRBV29-1 to TRBJ1-1, with 9 bases that match TRBD1. Germline V gene lookup returns CDR1 SQVTM and CDR2 ANQGSEA. This CDR3 region has 14 residues. The ends lost 2 bases at V and 4 bases at J; junction bases unmatched: 5. Here the CDR3 DNA reads TGCAGCGTTGAAAGGGACAGGGCATTCACTGAAGCTTTCTTT. Protein product: CSVERDRAFTEAFF. Supplemented by reference TRBV29-1 and TRBJ1-1, the full variable domain reads SAVISQKPSRDICQRGTSLTIQCQVDSQVTMMFWYRQQPGQSLTLIATANQGSEATYESGFVIDKFPISRPNLTFSTLTVSNMSPEDSSIYLCSVERDRAFTEAFFGQGTRLTVV.

The CDR3, as DNA: TGCGCCAGCAGCCAAGAAGACAGGGGCGGGTATCAGCCCCAGCATTTT. Translation: CASSQEDRGGYQPQHF. V gene TRBV4-1 combines with J gene TRBJ1-5, with 8 bases matching TRBD1. Losses at the gene ends were 0 bases for V and 5 bases for J; bases not matched to a gene: 6. The V gene's germline CDR1 is MGHRA and CDR2 YSYEKL. The CDR3 sequence is 16 residues long.

V usage is TRBV11-2 and J usage is TRBJ2-7; maybe TRBD1 (5 bases). The CDR3 is 15 amino acids. V was trimmed by 0 bases and J by 1 base, leaving 10 bases between them. Germline CDR1 SGHAT, CDR2 FQNNGV. The DNA for the CDR3 is TGTGCCAGCAGCTTAGATCTCGCAGGGTCCTACGAGCAGTACTTC. It encodes CASSLDLAGSYEQYF.

This clone was recorded a few times. The chain joins TRBV28 to TRBJ1-2; 7 bases are shared with TRBD1. CDR3 length: 12 residues. Per the germline V gene, CDR1 is MDHEN and CDR2 is SYDVKM. V was clipped by 6 bases and J by 12 bases; unmatched bases: 10. Here the CDR3 DNA reads TGTGCCAGCAGCGGGGGACAGAACTATAACACCTTC. This gives the protein CASSGGQNYNTF.

The rearrangement uses TRBV10-3 and TRBJ1-5; weak D call: TRBD1 (5 bases). V gave up 4 bases and J gave up 0 bases, with 16 bases separating them. The CDR3 totals 17 residues. In germline, CDR1 is ENHRY, CDR2 SYGVKD. The CDR3 DNA sequence: TGTGCCATCAGTGGAGGCGGCGGGGGGATTAGCAATCAGCCCCAGCATTTT. Translation: CAISGGGGGISNQPQHF.

The CDR3 nucleotides read TGTGCCAGCAATCCTTTCAGGGTTAACACTGAAGCTTTCTTT. Translation gives CASNPFRVNTEAFF. This sequence joins TRBV6-5 and TRBJ1-1; possibly TRBD1 for D (5 bases). Deletions cut 7 bases from V and 2 bases from J, with 14 bases between. The germline V gene encodes CDR1 MNHEY and CDR2 SVGAGI. The CDR3 loop spans 14 amino acids.

Worth noting for this clone: Additional DNA sequences in this sample encode the identical CDR3. The chain is built from TRBV28 and TRBJ1-4; D unresolved. Trimming took off 6 bases at V and 7 bases at J, with 9 bases between the two ends. CDR3 length: 12 amino acids. Germline CDR1 reads MDHEN; CDR2 reads SYDVKM. The CDR3 here is CASSLPGEKLFF. For the CDR3, the DNA is TGTGCCAGCAGCCTACCCGGTGAAAAACTGTTTTTT.

The genes are TRBV2 and TRBJ2-5; TRBD1 matches 9 bases. V was pared by 5 bases and J by 5 bases, with 15 bases of the junction left unmatched. This CDR3 has 17 amino acids. Germline V CDR1 and CDR2: SNHLY, FYNNEI. In DNA form, the CDR3 reads TGTGCCAGCAGTTCTTTCCCCCCGGGACAGGGCGGGGAGACCCAGTACTTC. It codes for CASSSFPPGQGGETQYF.

This clone occurred a few times. The rearrangement uses TRBV10-3 and TRBJ1-1, with D maybe TRBD1 (5 bases). The germline V and J ends were trimmed by 10 bases and 0 bases, with 12 bases remaining between them. Germline V gene data show CDR1 as ENHRY and CDR2 as SYGVKD. CDR3 size: 13 residues. The CDR3 loop is CATTGEMNTEAFF. CDR3 in DNA: TGTGCCACCACGGGGGAAATGAACACTGAAGCTTTCTTT.

This rearrangement joins TRBV5-1 to TRBJ1-2; tentatively, D is TRBD1 (6 bases). V lost 1 base and J lost 8, with 12 bases in between. Germline V gene sequence: CDR1 SGHRS, CDR2 YFSETQ. The CDR3 has 13 amino acids. The CDR3 nucleotides are TGCGCCAGCAGCTTGACAGGGACGGGAGGCTACACCTTC. Translating it yields CASSLTGTGGYTF.

The chain uses TRBV5-1 and TRBJ2-5; 10 positions agree with TRBD2. The CDR3 runs to 16 residues. Germline V CDR1 and CDR2: SGHRS, YFSETQ. Trimming removed 4 bases from V and 9 bases from J; junction bases left unmatched: 15. The CDR3 loop reads CASSLISGGAGGPQYF. CDR3 coding DNA: TGCGCCAGCAGCCTTATAAGCGGGGGGGCCGGGGGGCCCCAGTACTTC.

This chain joins TRBV1 and TRBJ1-5. TRBV1 represents a pseudogene. The CDR3 consists of 14 residues. The CDR3 spells CTSSIGGSNQPQHF. In DNA, the CDR3 is TGCACCAGCAGTATTGGCGGGAGCAATCAGCCCCAGCATTTT.

The chain employs TRBV5-4 and TRBJ2-1; 7 nucleotides agree with TRBD2. Germline CDR1 and CDR2: SGHNT and YYREEE (reference sequence). This CDR3 has 15 residues. The V gene end was trimmed by 0 bases and the J gene end by 5 bases; junction bases not matched to a gene: 5. CDR3 sequence: CASSLAGTTDNEQFF. The CDR3 nucleotides read TGTGCCAGCAGCTTGGCTGGGACTACTGACAATGAGCAGTTCTTC.

The V gene is TRBV9, the J gene TRBJ2-1; 8 bases agree with TRBD1. Germline loops: CDR1 SGDLS, CDR2 YYNGEE. V lost 3 bases to trimming and J lost 0 bases; unmatched junction nucleotides: 8. The CDR3 sequence is 17 residues long. CDR3 DNA sequence: TGTGCCAGCAGCGCCCACCGGGACAGGAGCTCCTACAATGAGCAGTTCTTC. Translating gives CASSAHRDRSSYNEQFF.

The V gene is TRBV4-3, the J gene TRBJ1-1; D remains unclear. V shed 0 bases and J shed 2 bases, with 7 bases lying between them. The CDR3 has 14 residues. Germline-derived CDR1 and CDR2 are LGHNA and YSLEER. CDR3 DNA: TGCGCCAGCAGCCAAGAAGGAGCTAACACTGAAGCTTTCTTT. Protein: CASSQEGANTEAFF.

This chain joins TRBV24-1 and TRBJ2-5, with 12 bases lining up with TRBD2. Trimming cost V 2 bases and J 4 bases; bases outside gene matches: 1. This CDR3 has 15 residues. The V gene's germline CDR1 is KGHDR and CDR2 SFDVKD. The chain's CDR3 is CATSDWTSGIETQYF. The CDR3 bases are TGTGCCACCAGTGATTGGACTAGCGGGATAGAGACCCAGTACTTC.